A selection of T cell receptor beta chains follows, all from one sample in a study of CD4 T cells in relation to SARS-CoV-2 and coronaviruses. Here immunoSEQ multiplex PCR was the method, and the copy in TCRdb shows in-frame clones only, minus some. The repertoire has approximately 24,000 clones, about 75% of them found once; the top ten carry around 12%. What these receptors recognize is not known. The sample consisted of CD4+ T cells from PBMCs, cultured in vitro. All receptors come from a human donor in good health. Both conserved end residues are part of each CDR3. D genes are given only for firm matches. Expanded clones get a size class; other rows say once, few or many, or leave the size out.

few,TRBJ1-5,NA,TRBV18,TGTGCCAGCTCACGAAACACAGGGTCGGGCGATCAGCCCCAGCATTTT,CASSRNTGSGDQPQHF
few,TRBJ2-4,NA,TRBV5-4,TGTGCCAGCAGTCCAGGGCCCGGCATTCAGTACTTC,CASSPGPGIQYF
NA,TRBJ1-2,NA,TRBV3-1/TRBV3-2,TGTGCCAGCAGCCAAGCCGGGCAGGCCAAAGACTATGGCTACACCTTC,CASSQAGQAKDYGYTF
NA,TRBJ2-1,TRBD2,TRBV7-6,TGTGCCAGCAGCTTAGAACCAGTGGGAGGGCCCAATGAGCAGTTCTTC,CASSLEPVGGPNEQFF
NA,TRBJ2-2,TRBD2,TRBV2,TGTGCCAGCAGTCCGACTAGCGGGTGGACCGGGGAGCTGTTTTTT,CASSPTSGWTGELFF
NA,TRBJ2-7,TRBD2,TRBV4-2,TGTGCCAGCAGCCAGGCTAGCGGGAGCGAATCCTACGAGCAGTACTTC,CASSQASGSESYEQYF
once,TRBJ2-7,NA,TRBV6-5,TGTGCCAGCAGTCATCAATACGAGCAGTACTTC,CASSHQYEQYF
NA,TRBJ2-3,NA,TRBV11-2,TGTGCCAGCAGCCCTCAGGCAAGGGGGTTGGATACGCAGTATTTT,CASSPQARGLDTQYF
NA,TRBJ2-2,NA,TRBV12-2,TGTGCAAGTCGCTTTGTCCGGGACAGGGTTGCCGGGGAGCTGTTTTTT,CASRFVRDRVAGELFF
NA,TRBJ2-7,NA,TRBV10-3,TGTGCCATCAGTGTATCCTCCGAGTCCCCCTCCTACGAGCAGTACTTC,CAISVSSESPSYEQYF
NA,TRBJ2-1,TRBD1,TRBV14,TGTGCCAGCAGTTTCACTTGGACAGGTCTGAGGTTCTTC,CASSFTWTGLRFF
NA,TRBJ1-5,NA,TRBV19,TGTGCCAGTAGTCCCACCTCCTTTATGGGGGTGAATCAGCCCCAGCATTTT,CASSPTSFMGVNQPQHF
once,TRBJ2-2,NA,TRBV19,TGTGCCAGTAGTACCAGCATGGGTGCGGGCACCGGGGAGCTGTTTTTT,CASSTSMGAGTGELFF
once,TRBJ2-1,TRBD2,TRBV5-1,TGCGCCAGCAGCCCAGCTTATGGACTAGCGGGAGATGAGCAGTTCTTC,CASSPAYGLAGDEQFF
NA,TRBJ1-5,NA,TRBV19,TGTGCCAGTAGTATTTTCGGCTATAACAATCAGCCCCAGCATTTT,CASSIFGYNNQPQHF
NA,TRBJ2-1,NA,TRBV3-1/TRBV3-2,TGTGCCAGCAGCCAGGCTCGGGGGAGTTCCTACAATGAGCAGTTCTTC,CASSQARGSSYNEQFF
NA,TRBJ2-7,NA,TRBV28,TGTGCCAGTGAGGGTTACGGTAGCGAGCAGTACTTC,CASEGYGSEQYF
NA,TRBJ1-2,NA,TRBV18,TGTGCCAGCTCATCCGGGACGGCTCTAGGCTATGGCTACACCTTC,CASSSGTALGYGYTF
NA,TRBJ2-1,NA,TRBV5-1,TGCGCCAGCAGCTTGTCCTCTAGCGCCGACAATGAGCAGTTCTTC,CASSLSSSADNEQFF
NA,TRBJ2-1,NA,TRBV5-4,TGTGCCAGCAGCTTGGATCCCGATGGCAATGAGCAGTTCTTC,CASSLDPDGNEQFF
NA,TRBJ2-3,NA,TRBV10-1,TGCGCCAGCAGTGATGAGAGCACAGATACGCAGTATTTT,CASSDESTDTQYF
few,TRBJ2-7,TRBD2,TRBV2,TGTGCCAGCAGGGGGATAGCGGGAGGGGCAGCCTACGAGCAGTACTTC,CASRGIAGGAAYEQYF
few,TRBJ1-1,NA,TRBV5-1,TGCGCCAGCAGCTTGGCCGGGGGTGGGACTGAAGCTTTCTTT,CASSLAGGGTEAFF